Here is one T cell receptor beta chain with its context. The target of this receptor is not known. No base quality values were provided; no much bigger clone lies one nucleotide off. This entry is derived from a study of control samples from healthy donors and cancer patients (TCRdb year 2020). V is reduced by 1 base and J by 2 bases, leaving a spacing of 9 bases between them. The CDR3 sequence holds 14 residues, the cysteine and phenylalanine included. The retained sequence is limited to the CDR3, 42 bases, with the frame set at the first base. In the germline V gene, CDR1 corresponds to SGHVS and CDR2 to FQNEAQ. The method was the immunoSEQ multiplex PCR assay. TCRdb limited this immuneACCESS table to in-frame rearrangements with V and J called. A share of clones is missing; checked studies link under half to unresolved V genes, and the rest is unexplained. Recorded for this sample are roughly 18,000 clones; 88% of them occurred a single time. Together, the top ten hold about 9% of the sample.

The chain joins TRBV7-8 to TRBJ2-7; the D gene could be either TRBD1 or TRBD2, each agreeing at 6 bases. Sample: PBMCs. The TCR sequence derives from a woman aged 55-69 years with head and neck cancer. The CDR3: CASSLEGGPYEQYF. At the DNA level, the sequence is TGTGCCAGCAGCTTAGAGGGGGGCCCCTACGAGCAGTACTTC.